The rows below give T cell receptor beta chains drawn from one sample of a study of blood T cell repertoires in COVID-19. Sequenced by immunoSEQ multiplex PCR; TCRdb stores in-frame clones only, minus some. The table lists roughly 230,000 clones, roughly 89% of them singletons. Sequencing used peripheral blood. These receptors were obtained from a woman aged 60-75 years with COVID-19, enrolled during active disease. Both conserved end residues are trimmed from each CDR3. The order of the fields is J gene, V gene, clone size, CDR3 protein. Clone sizes are given selectively: once, few, many, or a class where the clone is expanded.

>TRBJ1-1|TRBV12-3/TRBV12-4|.
ASRIQGGTEAF
>TRBJ1-6|TRBV7-2|.
ASSPAGVYSPLH
>TRBJ2-7|TRBV7-3|once
ASSRGQGGSYEQY
>TRBJ1-2|TRBV7-2|.
ASSWRQAAGGGGYT
>TRBJ1-5|TRBV6-8|.
ASSPPRDERDQPQH
>TRBJ1-4|TRBV3-1/TRBV3-2|.
ASSVGGKLF
>TRBJ1-5|TRBV4-1|once
ASSPHPRGIGQPQH
>TRBJ1-3|TRBV21-1|.
ASPQTGRADTIY
>TRBJ2-5|TRBV5-1|.
ASSLVSPAGPMWETQY
>TRBJ1-2|TRBV13|once
ASSLRTGGRLYGYT
>TRBJ1-6|TRBV25-1|.
ASSEGTGYNSPLH
>TRBJ2-7|TRBV7-2|.
ASSSLQGYEQY
>TRBJ1-4|TRBV15|.
ATSELQGIGIEKLF
>TRBJ2-7|TRBV5-1|.
ASSDPGQSYEQY
>TRBJ2-1|TRBV7-9|.
ASSSRTGEGYNEQF
>TRBJ1-2|TRBV5-4|.
ASSLRGTLAYGYT
>TRBJ2-4|TRBV4-2|.
ASSQILATGMNIQY
>TRBJ2-5|TRBV5-8|.
ASSRLAGDLMRETQY
>TRBJ2-7|TRBV7-9|few
ASSIDRYDEQY
>TRBJ1-3|TRBV7-2|.
ASSLGPSSGNTIY
>TRBJ1-5|TRBV11-2|.
ASSLNEDQPQH
>TRBJ1-5|TRBV28|.
ASSLDYRGSQPQH
>TRBJ2-2|TRBV18|.
ASSPFSGGTGELF
>TRBJ1-5|TRBV2|.
ASSLDRGLNQPQH
>TRBJ1-1|TRBV7-9|.
ASSYGGNTEAF
>TRBJ1-2|TRBV7-9|.
ASSLGEGGYGYT
>TRBJ1-2|TRBV5-6|.
ASSRDRVTYGYT
>TRBJ1-2|TRBV19|.
ASTQGLNYGYT
>TRBJ2-3|TRBV30|.
AWSVPGQGADTQY
>TRBJ2-7|TRBV6-5|.
ASSWDRESSYEQY
>TRBJ1-2|TRBV4-3|.
ASSQDPGTYGYT